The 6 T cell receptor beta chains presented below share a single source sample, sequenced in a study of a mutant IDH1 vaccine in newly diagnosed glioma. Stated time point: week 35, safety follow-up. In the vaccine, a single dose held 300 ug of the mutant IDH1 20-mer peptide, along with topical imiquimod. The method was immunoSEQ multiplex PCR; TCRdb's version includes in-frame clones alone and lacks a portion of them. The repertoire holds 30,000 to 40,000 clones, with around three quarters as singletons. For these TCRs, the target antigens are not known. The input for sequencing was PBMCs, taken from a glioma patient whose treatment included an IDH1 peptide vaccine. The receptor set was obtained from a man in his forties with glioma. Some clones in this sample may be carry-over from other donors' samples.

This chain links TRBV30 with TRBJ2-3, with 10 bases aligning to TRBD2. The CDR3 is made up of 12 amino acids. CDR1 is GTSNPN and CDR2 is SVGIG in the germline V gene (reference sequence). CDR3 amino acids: CACFLGLAKQYF. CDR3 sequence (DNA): TGTGCTTGCTTCCTGGGACTAGCGAAACAGTATTTT. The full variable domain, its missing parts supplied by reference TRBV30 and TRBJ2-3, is SQTIHQWPATLVQPVGSPLSLECTVEGTSNPNLYWYRQAAGRGLQLLFYSVGIGQISSEVPQNLSASRPQDRQFILSSKKLLLSDSGFYLCACFLGLAKQYFGPGTRLTVL.

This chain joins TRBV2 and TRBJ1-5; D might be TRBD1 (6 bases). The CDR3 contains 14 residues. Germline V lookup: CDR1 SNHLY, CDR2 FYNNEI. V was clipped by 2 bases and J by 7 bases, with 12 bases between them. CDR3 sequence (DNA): TGTGCCAGCAGTGAAAACGGGGGCAGGCAGCCCCAGCATTTT. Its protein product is CASSENGGRQPQHF.

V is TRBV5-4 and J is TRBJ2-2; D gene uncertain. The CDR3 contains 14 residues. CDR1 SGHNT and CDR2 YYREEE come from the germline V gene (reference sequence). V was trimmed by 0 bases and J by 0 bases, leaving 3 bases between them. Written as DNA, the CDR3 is TGTGCCAGCAGCTTGGAACCGAACACCGGGGAGCTGTTTTTT. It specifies CASSLEPNTGELFF.

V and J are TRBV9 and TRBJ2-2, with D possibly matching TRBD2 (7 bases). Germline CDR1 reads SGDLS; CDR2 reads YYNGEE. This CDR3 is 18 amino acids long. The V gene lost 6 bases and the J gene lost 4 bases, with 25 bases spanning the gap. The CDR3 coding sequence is TGTGCCAGCACCCAGAGGGGAGGGGGGGGCCAGGGCACCGGGGAGCTGTTTTTT. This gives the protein CASTQRGGGGQGTGELFF.

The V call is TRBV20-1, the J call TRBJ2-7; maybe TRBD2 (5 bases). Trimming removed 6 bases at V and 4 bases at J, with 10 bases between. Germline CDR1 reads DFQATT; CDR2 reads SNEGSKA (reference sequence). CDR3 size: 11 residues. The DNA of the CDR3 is TGCAGTGCATATCGAGGGTACGAGCAGTACTTC. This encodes CSAYRGYEQYF.

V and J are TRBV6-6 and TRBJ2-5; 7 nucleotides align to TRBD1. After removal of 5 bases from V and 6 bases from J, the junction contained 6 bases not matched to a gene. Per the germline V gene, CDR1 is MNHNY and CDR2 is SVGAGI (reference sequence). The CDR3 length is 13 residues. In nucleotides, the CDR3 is TGTGCCAGCAGTCCACAGGGGACGCAGACCCAGTACTTC. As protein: CASSPQGTQTQYF.